This entry lists 17 T cell receptor beta chains sequenced from one sample in a study of blood T cell repertoires in COVID-19 (TCRdb year 2020). Libraries came from the immunoSEQ multiplex PCR assay. In TCRdb, the immuneACCESS table is reduced to in-frame sequences with V and J assigned. These tables do not hold every clone; where another copy was compared, an unresolved V gene accounts for under half, and the others remain unexplained. This sample is represented by about 81,000 clones; approximately 84% of them were singletons. The top ten clones comprise about an eighth of the sample. Sequenced sample: peripheral blood. The source of these receptors is a human donor in a cohort sampled during active COVID-19.

This clone appeared a single time. The CDR3 loop reads CASQEAASTDTQYF. Here the CDR3 DNA reads TGCGCCAGCCAGGAGGCGGCCAGCACAGATACGCAGTATTTT. The rearrangement joins TRBV5-1 to TRBJ2-3; D perhaps matches TRBD2 (5 bases). Trimming cost V 7 bases and J 0 bases, with 12 bases left between them. From germline, CDR1 is SGHRS and CDR2 YFSETQ. The CDR3 contains 14 residues.

The chain combines TRBV5-5 with TRBJ2-2, with a weak D call TRBD2 (5 bases). This CDR3 region has 15 residues. CDR1 is SGHKS, CDR2 YYEKEE, per germline (reference sequence). Trimming shortened V by 3 bases and J by 1 base, and 10 bases separated the two germline ends. The CDR3 sequence: CASSSAVLNTGELFF. The CDR3 DNA follows: TGTGCCAGCAGCTCAGCGGTACTGAACACCGGGGAGCTGTTTTTT.

V is TRBV14 and J is TRBJ2-6, with 8 positions matching TRBD1. From germline, CDR1 is SGHDN and CDR2 FVKESK. The V segment lost 1 base and the J segment 4 bases; nucleotides outside the gene matches: 9. This CDR3 has 18 residues. The CDR3 DNA follows: TGTGCCAGCAGCCAAGTGCCAGACAGGGGCGAGGGGGCCAACGTCCTGACTTTC. This sequence encodes CASSQVPDRGEGANVLTF. Variable domain in full (rest from reference TRBV14 and TRBJ2-6): EAGVTQFPSHSVIEKGQTVTLRCDPISGHDNLYWYRRVMGKEIKFLLHFVKESKQDESGMPNNRFLAERTGGTYSTLKVQPAELEDSGVYFCASSQVPDRGEGANVLTFGAGSRLTVL.

The V call is TRBV28, the J call TRBJ1-6, with 8 bases identical to TRBD1. V trimming: 6 bases; J trimming: 7 bases; junction bases outside the gene matches: 11. The CDR3 runs to 16 residues. Germline V gene lookup returns CDR1 MDHEN and CDR2 SYDVKM. CDR3 sequence (DNA): TGTGCCAGCAGCCCCGGGACAGGAGAGGGCAATTCACCCCTCCACTTT. This gives the protein CASSPGTGEGNSPLHF.

The genes are TRBV7-2 and TRBJ2-2; D call uncertain. Germline V CDR1 and CDR2: SGHTA, FQGNSA. CDR3 length: 15 amino acids. V lost 5 bases, J lost 0 bases, and 10 bases lay in between. The DNA for the CDR3 is TGTGCCAGCAGCCCCTCGGTGGCGAACACCGGGGAGCTGTTTTTT. Encoded protein: CASSPSVANTGELFF.

DNA of the CDR3: TGTGCCAGCAGCGTGGGACAGGGGGCGTACGAGCAGTACTTC. It specifies CASSVGQGAYEQYF. This chain links TRBV9 with TRBJ2-7, with 12 bases matching TRBD1. Germline CDR1 SGDLS, CDR2 YYNGEE. CDR3 size: 14 residues. Trimming cost V 2 bases and J 4 bases; bases outside gene matches: 1. The variable domain in full, completed from reference TRBV9 and TRBJ2-7, reads DSGVTQTPKHLITATGQRVTLRCSPRSGDLSVYWYQQSLDQGLQFLIQYYNGEERAKGNILERFSAQQFPDLHSELNLSSLELGDSALYFCASSVGQGAYEQYFGPGTRLTVT.

This chain connects TRBV12-5 to TRBJ2-5, with TRBD2 matching over 7 bases. CDR3 length: 17 amino acids. The trim removed 3 bases at V and 4 bases at J, leaving 14 bases unmatched. The germline CDR1 and CDR2 sequences are LGHNT and FRNRAP. The CDR3 nucleotides are TGTGCTAGTGGTTTAACCGGGACTATGGGAGGGCGAGAGACCCAGTACTTC. This encodes CASGLTGTMGGRETQYF.

The chain uses TRBV3-1 (or the pseudogene TRBV3-2) and TRBJ2-5; TRBD2 aligns across 14 bases. Germline V gene data show CDR1 as LGHDT and CDR2 as YNNKEL (reference sequence). Trimming cost V 5 bases and J 5 bases; bases outside gene matches: 4. The CDR3 is 15 residues long. The CDR3, as DNA: TGTGCCAGCAGCAACTGGACTAGCGGGGGGGAGACCCAGTACTTC. Translated: CASSNWTSGGETQYF.

CDR3 loop: CAWSVPPYTGTTLIYSNQPQHF. As DNA, the CDR3 is TGTGCCTGGAGTGTACCCCCCTACACAGGGACGACCTTAATCTATAGCAATCAGCCCCAGCATTTT. The J gene is TRBJ1-5, the V gene TRBV30; TRBD1 might be the D (6 bases). Germline CDR1 is GTSNPN and CDR2 is SVGIG (reference sequence). This CDR3 comprises 22 residues. The V and J ends lost 0 bases and 0 bases respectively, with 30 bases between them. The full variable domain, completed using reference TRBV30 and TRBJ1-5, is SQTIHQWPATLVQPVGSPLSLECTVEGTSNPNLYWYRQAAGRGLQLLFYSVGIGQISSEVPQNLSASRPQDRQFILSSKKLLLSDSGFYLCAWSVPPYTGTTLIYSNQPQHFGDGTRLSIL.

The DNA of the CDR3 is TGTGCCAGCAGCGCTTTTGGGGAGGCCGACACCTTC. It encodes CASSAFGEADTF. V and J are TRBV7-9 and TRBJ1-2; no firm D call. Germline V gene sequence: CDR1 SEHNR, CDR2 FQNEAQ (reference sequence). Deletions cut 5 bases from V and 12 bases from J, with 16 bases between. The CDR3 covers 12 residues.

The rearrangement links TRBV4-1 to TRBJ1-4; D is uncertain. CDR3 size: 14 residues. V was pared by 1 base and J by 8 bases, with 11 bases between. CDR1 is MGHRA, CDR2 YSYEKL, per germline. The CDR3: CASSQAGVREKLFF. The DNA of the CDR3 is TGCGCCAGCAGCCAAGCGGGAGTCAGGGAAAAACTGTTTTTT.

J is TRBJ1-2 and V is TRBV4-1; D unclear. V lost 3 bases, J lost 0 bases, and 14 bases lay in between. This CDR3 is built from 16 residues. Germline CDR1 reads MGHRA; CDR2 reads YSYEKL. In DNA, the CDR3 is TGCGCCAGCAGCCAGGGTGAGGGCAAAGCTAACTATGGCTACACCTTC. Its protein product is CASSQGEGKANYGYTF.

CDR3 loop: CASSLSVGGEPGYTF. CDR3 DNA: TGCGCCAGCAGCCTCAGTGTGGGAGGGGAGCCGGGCTACACCTTC. This sequence joins TRBV5-1 and TRBJ1-2; D perhaps matches TRBD1 (5 bases). The CDR3 covers 15 residues. CDR1 SGHRS and CDR2 YFSETQ come from the germline V gene. The ends were cut back, 4 bases at V and 8 bases at J, with 21 bases in the middle.

The rearrangement uses TRBV9 and TRBJ2-7, with 8 bases that match TRBD2. Germline CDR1 is SGDLS and CDR2 is YYNGEE. This CDR3 contains 17 residues. The ends lost 0 bases at V and 6 bases at J; junction bases unmatched: 14. DNA for the CDR3: TGTGCCAGCAGCGTAGGGGAAAAAATAGCGGGGCGACTCGAGCAGTACTTC. Protein: CASSVGEKIAGRLEQYF.

The rearrangement joins TRBV3-1 (or the pseudogene TRBV3-2) to TRBJ1-1; no firm D call. The ends were cut back, 3 bases at V and 1 base at J, with 6 bases in the middle. The germline CDR1 and CDR2 sequences are LGHDT and YNNKEL (reference sequence). This CDR3 comprises 13 residues. This chain's CDR3 is CASSHGGNTEAFF. CDR3 coding DNA: TGTGCCAGCAGCCACGGCGGGAACACTGAAGCTTTCTTT.

The chain joins TRBV2 to TRBJ1-1, with TRBD1 identical over 10 bases. Trimming took 3 bases from V and 7 from J; bases not matched to a gene: 14. The CDR3 totals 17 residues. Per the germline V gene, CDR1 is SNHLY and CDR2 is FYNNEI. CDR3 protein: CASSDSLGGQGVNEAFF. The DNA for the CDR3 is TGTGCCAGCAGTGACAGTTTGGGAGGACAGGGGGTGAATGAAGCTTTCTTT.

The chain carries TRBV6-5 and TRBJ1-6; D uncertain. CDR3 length equals 11 residues. CDR1 MNHEY and CDR2 SVGAGI come from the germline V gene. Trimming shortened V by 6 bases and J by 6 bases, and 3 bases separated the two germline ends. The DNA of the CDR3 is TGTGCCAGCAGGAGTAATTCACCCCTCCACTTT. Its protein is CASRSNSPLHF.